The 5 T cell receptor beta chains below come from one sample, sequenced in a study of T cell responses to AZD1222 COVID-19 vaccine listed by TCRdb under 2021. What the time point label conveys for this sample: baseline before first vaccination. The method was the immunoSEQ multiplex PCR assay. Here the immuneACCESS table is served through TCRdb, limited to in-frame sequences with V and J called. Missing clones are a known gap in these copies; in checked studies unresolved V genes cover under half, and the rest lacks a known reason. The sample records 95,000 to 150,000 clones, roughly 90% of which are singletons. The ten largest clonotypes hold 14% of the sample. Material: peripheral blood, obtained on day 0 of AZD1222 vaccination. The receptors shown here come from an adult in good health.

The chain has TRBV18 and TRBJ1-1; D gene ambiguous. Trimming removed 3 bases from V and 6 bases from J, with 8 bases in between. In germline, CDR1 is KGHSH, CDR2 LQKENI. This CDR3 region has 12 residues. The CDR3: CASSPLSAEAFF. The CDR3 DNA sequence: TGTGCCAGCTCACCCCTGAGCGCTGAAGCTTTCTTT.

The rearrangement links TRBV24-1 to TRBJ2-1, with 9 positions matching TRBD2. The germline CDR1 and CDR2 sequences are KGHDR and SFDVKD. The CDR3 extends over 17 amino acids. J was trimmed by 4 bases and V by 3 bases; bases with no gene match: 9. The CDR3 DNA is TGTGCCACCAGTGATAACCTACTAGCGGGCAAATACAATGAGCAGTTCTTC. Protein product: CATSDNLLAGKYNEQFF.

The J gene is TRBJ1-6, the V gene TRBV5-8; 9 bases line up with TRBD1. The CDR3 has 16 amino acids. V lost 3 bases, J lost 3 bases, and 4 bases stayed unmatched. Germline values: CDR1 SGHTS, CDR2 YDEGEE. The chain's CDR3 is CASSSGTGIYNSPLHF. The DNA of the CDR3 is TGTGCCAGCAGCTCCGGGACAGGGATCTATAATTCACCCCTCCACTTT.

The CDR3 DNA sequence: TGCGCCAGCAGCCAAGGACTAGCCTACGAGCAGTACTTC. Amino acid sequence: CASSQGLAYEQYF. This chain connects TRBV4-1 to TRBJ2-7; tentative D call: TRBD2 (6 bases). Trimming took off 1 base at V and 2 bases at J, with 6 bases between the two ends. Germline V gene lookup returns CDR1 MGHRA and CDR2 YSYEKL. CDR3 length: 13 residues.

The chain employs TRBV9 and TRBJ1-1; 12 positions match TRBD1. The CDR3 is 14 amino acids. The germline CDR1 and CDR2 sequences are SGDLS and YYNGEE. Germline trimming cut 3 bases from V and 11 bases from J; bases unmatched to any gene: 8. The CDR3 DNA sequence: TGTGCCAGCAGCGGCCGGGACAGGGGGCGAGGGGCTTTCTTT. Protein product: CASSGRDRGRGAFF. Looking up the rest from reference TRBV9 and TRBJ1-1 gives the full variable domain: DSGVTQTPKHLITATGQRVTLRCSPRSGDLSVYWYQQSLDQGLQFLIQYYNGEERAKGNILERFSAQQFPDLHSELNLSSLELGDSALYFCASSGRDRGRGAFFGQGTRLTVV.